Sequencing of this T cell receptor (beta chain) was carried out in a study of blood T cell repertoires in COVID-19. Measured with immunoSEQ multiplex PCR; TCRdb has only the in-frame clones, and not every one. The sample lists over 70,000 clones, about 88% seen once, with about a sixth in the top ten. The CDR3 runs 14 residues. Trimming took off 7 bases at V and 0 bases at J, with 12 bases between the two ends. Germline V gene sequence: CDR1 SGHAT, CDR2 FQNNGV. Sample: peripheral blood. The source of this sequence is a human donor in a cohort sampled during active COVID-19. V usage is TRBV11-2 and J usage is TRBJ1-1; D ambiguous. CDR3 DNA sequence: TGTGCCAGCAAGGCGAGGTTCATGAACACTGAAGCTTTCTTT. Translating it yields CASKARFMNTEAFF.